Shown below are 26 T cell receptor beta chains from a single sample sequenced in a study of T-cell reconstitution after alpha-beta-depleted transplantation in children listed by TCRdb under 2016. Receptor amplification or capture employed PCR. The sequencing machine was an Illumina HiSeq 2500. To normalize quantification of the TCRbeta repertoire, the TCR libraries were built with molecular barcoding that relied on unique molecular identifiers. TCRdb handled the public reads itself, with Q25 trimming in fastp and clone calling in MiXCR, and kept productive beta chains. CDR3 protein sequences are deduplicated, and each keeps its most common genes and DNA. In this sample the table shows about 690,000 distinct CDR3 sequences, over 15% of which occur a single time. Jointly, the top ten make up about 1.1% of the sample. Sequencing was performed on PBMCs from the stem cell graft donor, taken from the stem cell graft. Receptors were obtained from a human donor who donated a stem cell graft to a child with acute myeloid leukemia.

This clonotype was picked up a small number of times. V gene TRBV20-1 combines with J gene TRBJ2-1; 13 bases fit TRBD2. CDR1 DFQATT and CDR2 SNEGSKA come from the germline V gene (reference sequence). The length of the CDR3 is 15 residues. V lost 0 bases to trimming and J lost 10 bases; unmatched junction nucleotides: 6. The CDR3 region is CSARDRGLAGPEQFF. CDR3 in DNA: TGCAGTGCTAGAGATAGGGGACTAGCGGGGCCGGAGCAGTTCTTC.

This clonotype occurred a few times. The chain combines TRBV12-3 or TRBV12-4 with TRBJ2-5; 10 nucleotides agree with TRBD2. J lost 1 base, V lost 2 bases, and 1 base had no gene match. The CDR3 totals 15 residues. The CDR3 region has the DNA TGTGCCAGCAGTTTACTAGCGGGGGTCCAAGAGACCCAGTACTTC. As protein: CASSLLAGVQETQYF.

This clonotype was detected many times. The chain joins TRBV6-6 to TRBJ1-2; D is undetermined. The CDR3 spans 13 residues. CDR1 and CDR2 (germline): MNHNY, SVGAGI (reference sequence). The germline V and J ends were trimmed by 7 bases and 1 base, with 10 bases remaining between them. CDR3 coding DNA: TGTGCCAGCAAGGCAACAGATAACTATGGCTACACCTTC. It specifies CASKATDNYGYTF.

The table lists this clonotype with a few counts. The rearrangement uses TRBV20-1 and TRBJ1-2; D uncertain. The CDR3 spans 16 residues. The germline V gene has CDR1 DFQATT and CDR2 SNEGSKA (reference sequence). The V and J ends lost 0 bases and 1 base respectively, with 15 bases between them. CDR3 in amino acids: CSARESSGRRNYGYTF. In DNA form, the CDR3 reads TGCAGTGCTAGAGAAAGTTCCGGTCGCCGTAACTATGGCTACACCTTC.

The chain links TRBV5-1 to TRBJ2-7, with D tentatively TRBD1 or TRBD2 (5 bases each). The CDR3 is 15 amino acids. V was shortened by 2 bases and J by 5 bases, with 17 bases between the two germline ends. Looked up from germline, CDR1 is SGHRS and CDR2 is YFSETQ. The CDR3 sequence is CASSFRGGADDEQYV. CDR3 bases: TGCGCCAGCAGCTTCCGTGGGGGAGCGGACGACGAGCAGTACGTC.

This clonotype was detected ten times or more. The rearrangement uses TRBV20-1 and TRBJ2-3, with 11 bases lining up with TRBD2. The CDR3 loop spans 17 amino acids. V shed 0 bases, J shed 6 bases, and the junction held 11 bases outside the gene matches. CDR1 is DFQATT, CDR2 SNEGSKA, per germline (reference sequence). The CDR3 sequence: CSARDLYGGLAVDTQYF. DNA for the CDR3: TGCAGTGCTAGAGATCTATATGGGGGACTAGCGGTGGATACGCAGTATTTT.

Remarks on this clonotype: A much bigger clone sits one base away, suggesting this may be a read error. J is TRBJ1-1 and V is TRBV12-3 or TRBV12-4; perhaps TRBD1 as D (5 bases). V was clipped by 8 bases and J by 3 bases, with 19 bases between them. CDR3 size: 15 residues. This chain's CDR3 is CASESSGRMYTEAFF. The DNA for the CDR3 is TGTGCCAGCGAGTCGTCGGGGCGGATGTACACTGAAGCTTTCTTT.

This clonotype has a count of ten or more. J is TRBJ1-2 and V is TRBV29-1, with D unclear. Germline values: CDR1 SQVTM, CDR2 ANQGSEA. Trimming removed 0 bases from V and 4 bases from J, with 3 bases in between. The CDR3 spans 11 residues. This chain's CDR3 is CSVEDPYGYTF. CDR3 bases: TGCAGCGTTGAAGACCCCTATGGCTACACCTTC.

The chain combines TRBV28 with TRBJ1-5; unclear D gene. With 4 bases removed from V and 7 bases from J, the gap between germline ends came to 14 bases. Looked up from germline, CDR1 is MDHEN and CDR2 is SYDVKM. This CDR3 spans 14 amino acids. CDR3 nucleotides: TGTGCCAGCAGTTCGCAACGGACGACACAGCCCCAGCATTTT. Its translation is CASSSQRTTQPQHF.

This clonotype was picked up many times. The chain links TRBV5-6 to TRBJ2-7, with D perhaps being TRBD1 or TRBD2 (5 bases each). The CDR3 spans 14 residues. Germline lookup yields CDR1 SGHDT and CDR2 YYEEEE. Trimming took 3 bases from V and 2 from J, leaving 12 bases between them. CDR3 loop: CASSSPGSAYEQYV. CDR3 nucleotide sequence: TGTGCCAGCAGCTCCCCAGGGAGTGCCTACGAGCAGTACGTC.

This clonotype was observed a handful of times. The chain carries TRBV7-9 and TRBJ2-3; no clear D gene. There are 14 residues in the CDR3. The V and J ends lost 5 bases and 2 bases respectively, with 11 bases between them. Germline CDR1 is SEHNR and CDR2 is FQNEAQ (reference sequence). In DNA form, the CDR3 reads TGTGCCAGCAGCCCCCAGGCCCTCACAGATACGCAGTATTTT. This translates into CASSPQALTDTQYF.

This clonotype was observed many times. The chain is built from TRBV29-1 and TRBJ2-1; 7 bases line up with TRBD1. The trim removed 7 bases at V and 0 bases at J, leaving 9 bases unmatched. Germline loops: CDR1 SQVTM, CDR2 ANQGSEA. The CDR3 is 15 residues long. The CDR3 nucleotides read TGCAGCGCCGCAGGGGGACAGCTCTCCTACAATGAGCAGTTCTTC. Amino acid sequence: CSAAGGQLSYNEQFF.

At least ten counts were recorded for this clonotype. The CDR3 protein is CSARDVGQYNEQFF. CDR3 nucleotide sequence: TGCAGTGCTAGAGATGTAGGACAGTACAATGAGCAGTTCTTC. This chain links TRBV20-1 with TRBJ2-1; tentatively, D is TRBD1 (6 bases). CDR3 length: 14 residues. Germline V CDR1 and CDR2: DFQATT, SNEGSKA (reference sequence). V was clipped by 0 bases and J by 4 bases, with 10 bases between them.

This clonotype was picked up many times. V usage is TRBV7-2 and J usage is TRBJ2-5; D may correspond to TRBD1 or TRBD2 (5 bases each). CDR3 size: 14 residues. V was pared by 4 bases and J by 4 bases, with 13 bases between. Germline assignment: CDR1 SGHTA and CDR2 FQGNSA. Here the CDR3 DNA reads TGTGCCAGCAGCTCCTCGGGACGGGGAGAGACCCAGTACTTC. Its translation: CASSSSGRGETQYF. The variable domain in full, with the rest retrieved from reference TRBV7-2 and TRBJ2-5, is GAGVSQSPSNKVTEKGKDVELRCDPISGHTALYWYRQSLGQGLEFLIYFQGNSAPDKSGLPSDRFSAERTGGSVSTLTIQRTQQEDSAVYLCASSSSGRGETQYFGPGTRLLVL.

This clonotype was found many times. This chain uses TRBV29-1 with TRBJ2-2; TRBD2 is a possible D gene (6 bases). V was trimmed by 4 bases and J by 6 bases, leaving 15 bases between them. The CDR3 covers 14 residues. In germline, CDR1 is SQVTM, CDR2 ANQGSEA. This chain's CDR3 is CSVARGSVSGELFF. CDR3 sequence (DNA): TGCAGCGTTGCGCGGGGATCCGTCTCCGGGGAGCTGTTTTTT.

This clonotype came up many times. This chain joins TRBV29-1 and TRBJ2-1; D is unresolved. The germline gives CDR1 SQVTM, CDR2 ANQGSEA. The CDR3 is 10 residues long. The germline V and J ends were trimmed by 4 bases and 9 bases, with 7 bases remaining between them. The chain's CDR3 is CSVGDSEQFF. Here the CDR3 DNA reads TGCAGCGTTGGAGATTCTGAGCAGTTCTTC.

The rearrangement joins TRBV7-9 to TRBJ1-1; 10 nucleotides agree with TRBD1. Germline assignment: CDR1 SEHNR and CDR2 FQNEAQ (reference sequence). With 1 base clipped from V and 3 bases from J, the junction kept 2 bases outside the gene matches. This CDR3 comprises 15 residues. CDR3 sequence reads: CASSLGQGAYTEAFF. Here the CDR3 DNA reads TGTGCCAGCAGCTTAGGACAGGGGGCTTACACTGAAGCTTTCTTT.

This clonotype was found many times. The chain has TRBV5-6 and TRBJ2-3; unclear D gene. This CDR3 has 15 residues. In germline, CDR1 is SGHDT, CDR2 YYEEEE. V was cut by 0 bases and J by 4 bases, with 12 bases left in between. CDR3 in DNA: TGTGCCAGCAGCTTGGTAGGAAGGTACGCAGATACGCAGTATTTT. Translating gives CASSLVGRYADTQYF. The full variable domain, completed using reference TRBV5-6 and TRBJ2-3, is DAGVTQSPTHLIKTRGQQVTLRCSPKSGHDTVSWYQQALGQGPQFIFQYYEEEERQRGNFPDRFSGHQFPNYSSELNVNALLLGDSALYLCASSLVGRYADTQYFGPGTRLTVL.

This clonotype was recorded a few times. V usage is TRBV10-3 and J usage is TRBJ1-5; 9 bases are shared with TRBD1. J was trimmed by 5 bases and V by 6 bases; bases with no gene match: 2. This CDR3 has 13 residues. Germline V CDR1 and CDR2: ENHRY, SYGVKD. CDR3 DNA: TGTGCCATCAGGAGGACAGGGGATCAGCCCCAGCATTTT. Protein sequence: CAIRRTGDQPQHF.

The chain carries TRBV12-3 or TRBV12-4 and TRBJ2-6; TRBD1 agrees at 8 bases. The CDR3 totals 18 residues. With 5 bases clipped from V and 0 bases from J, the junction kept 9 bases outside the gene matches. The CDR3 DNA reads as TGTGCCAGCAGTCCCCATCAGGGGGCAACCTCTGGGGCCAACGTCCTGACTTTC. It yields the protein CASSPHQGATSGANVLTF.

A few counts support this clonotype. This chain uses TRBV30 with TRBJ2-5; TRBD1 might be the D (5 bases). V lost 0 bases to trimming and J lost 4 bases, with 6 bases between them. CDR1 and CDR2 (germline): GTSNPN, SVGIG (reference sequence). This CDR3 contains 12 residues. CDR3 loop: CAWSVGVETQYF. The CDR3 nucleotides read TGTGCCTGGAGTGTAGGGGTAGAGACCCAGTACTTC.

The chain is built from TRBV5-1 and TRBJ1-1, with D hard to call. Trimming took 2 bases from V and 1 from J, leaving 12 bases between them. From germline, CDR1 is SGHRS and CDR2 YFSETQ. This CDR3 has 15 residues. CDR3 bases: TGCGCCAGCAGCTTTTCGGGCGGGGAGAACACTGAAGCTTTCTTT. Its translation: CASSFSGGENTEAFF.

The V call is TRBV20-1, the J call TRBJ1-2; 10 bases map to TRBD1. The V gene's germline CDR1 is DFQATT and CDR2 SNEGSKA (reference sequence). The CDR3 is made up of 16 amino acids. V lost 1 base to trimming and J lost 7 bases; unmatched junction nucleotides: 12. The CDR3 sequence is CSARAGQGVKVSGYTF. In DNA, the CDR3 is TGCAGTGCTAGAGCCGGACAGGGGGTTAAGGTGTCTGGCTACACCTTC.

V is TRBV7-2 and J is TRBJ2-7; D possibly corresponds to TRBD1 (5 bases). CDR1 and CDR2 from the germline V gene are SGHTA and FQGNSA. Deletions cut 3 bases from V and 1 base from J, with 10 bases between. The CDR3 spans 14 residues. The CDR3 DNA follows: TGTGCCAGCAGCTTCTCAGGGTGGTCCTACGAGCAGTACTTC. This codes for CASSFSGWSYEQYF.

This clonotype showed up many times. One end of the junction is discordant with germline, which a read error may explain. The chain combines TRBV7-2 with TRBJ2-1; 7 nucleotides align to TRBD1. Per the germline V gene, CDR1 is SGHTA and CDR2 is FQGNSA. CDR3 size: 13 residues. CDR3 coding DNA: TGTGCCAGCAGCTTAGCCCCGATGGGACAGAGATCCTTC. This sequence encodes CASSLAPMGQRSF. The full variable domain, rest sourced from reference TRBV7-2 and TRBJ2-1, is GAGVSQSPSNKVTEKGKDVELRCDPISGHTALYWYRQSLGQGLEFLIYFQGNSAPDKSGLPSDRFSAERTGGSVSTLTIQRTQQEDSAVYLCASSLAPMGQRSFGPGTRLTVL.

This clonotype was detected ten times or more. The chain is built from TRBV4-3 and TRBJ1-1, with a possible D match to TRBD1 (6 bases). CDR1 and CDR2 from the germline V gene are LGHNA and YSLEER. V was shortened by 0 bases and J by 3 bases, with 17 bases between the two germline ends. The CDR3 has 17 residues. CDR3 loop: CASSQDAGARGDTEAFF. For the CDR3, the DNA is TGCGCCAGCAGCCAAGACGCAGGGGCACGGGGGGACACTGAAGCTTTCTTT.